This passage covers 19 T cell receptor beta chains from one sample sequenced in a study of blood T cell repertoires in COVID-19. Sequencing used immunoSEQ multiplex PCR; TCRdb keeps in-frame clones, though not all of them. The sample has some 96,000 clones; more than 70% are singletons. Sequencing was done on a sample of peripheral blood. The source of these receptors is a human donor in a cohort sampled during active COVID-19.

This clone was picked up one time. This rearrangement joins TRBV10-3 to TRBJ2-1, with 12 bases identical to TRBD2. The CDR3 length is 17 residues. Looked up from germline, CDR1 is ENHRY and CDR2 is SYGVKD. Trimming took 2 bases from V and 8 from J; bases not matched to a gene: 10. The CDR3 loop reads CAISEVKASGGADEQFF. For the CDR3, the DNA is TGTGCCATCAGTGAGGTTAAGGCTAGCGGGGGGGCAGATGAGCAGTTCTTC.

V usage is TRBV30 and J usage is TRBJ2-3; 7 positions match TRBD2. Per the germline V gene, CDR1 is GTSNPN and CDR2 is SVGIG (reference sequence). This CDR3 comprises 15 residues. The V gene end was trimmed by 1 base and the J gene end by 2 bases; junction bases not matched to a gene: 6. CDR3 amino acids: CAWSALGGTTDTQYF. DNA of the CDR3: TGTGCCTGGAGTGCCCTGGGGGGGACCACAGATACGCAGTATTTT.

The CDR3 DNA follows: TGTGCCAGCAGCGCCCGGGACAGGACCTACGAGCAGTACTTC. Translating gives CASSARDRTYEQYF. The chain is built from TRBV9 and TRBJ2-7; 8 bases are a match to TRBD1. This CDR3 is 14 amino acids long. The J segment lost 2 bases and the V segment lost 3 bases, leaving 4 bases of the junction unmatched. The germline V gene has CDR1 SGDLS and CDR2 YYNGEE.

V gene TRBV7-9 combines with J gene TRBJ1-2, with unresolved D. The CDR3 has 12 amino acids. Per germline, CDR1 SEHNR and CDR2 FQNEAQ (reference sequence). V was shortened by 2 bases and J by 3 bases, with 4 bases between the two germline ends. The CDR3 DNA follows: TGTGCCAGCAGCTTATCCGACTATGGCTACACCTTC. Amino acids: CASSLSDYGYTF.

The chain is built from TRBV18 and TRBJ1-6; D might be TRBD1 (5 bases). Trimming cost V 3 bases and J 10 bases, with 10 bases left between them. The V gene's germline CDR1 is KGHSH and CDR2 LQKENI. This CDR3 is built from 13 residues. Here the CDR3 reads CASSPIGGSPLHF. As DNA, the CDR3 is TGTGCCAGCTCACCGATTGGGGGGTCACCCCTCCACTTT.

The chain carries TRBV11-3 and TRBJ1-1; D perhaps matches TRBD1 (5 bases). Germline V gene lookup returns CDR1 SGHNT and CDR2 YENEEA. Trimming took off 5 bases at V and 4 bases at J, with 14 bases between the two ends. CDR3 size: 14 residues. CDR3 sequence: CASSQTARGTEAFF. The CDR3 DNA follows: TGTGCCAGCAGCCAGACAGCGAGAGGCACTGAAGCTTTCTTT.

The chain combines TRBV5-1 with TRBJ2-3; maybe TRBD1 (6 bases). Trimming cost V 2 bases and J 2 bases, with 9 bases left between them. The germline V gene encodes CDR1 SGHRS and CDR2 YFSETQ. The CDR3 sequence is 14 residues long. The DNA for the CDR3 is TGCGCCAGCAGCTTACAGGGCTACACAGATACGCAGTATTTT. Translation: CASSLQGYTDTQYF.

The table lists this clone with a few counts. The CDR3 coding sequence is TGTGCCAGTAGGAGGACTAGCGGCGCCTACGAGCAGTACTTC. Translating gives CASRRTSGAYEQYF. V and J are TRBV19 and TRBJ2-7, with 10 nucleotides matching TRBD2. The CDR3 consists of 14 residues. The germline CDR1 and CDR2 sequences are LNHDA and SQIVND (reference sequence). J lost 2 bases, V lost 6 bases, and 4 bases had no gene match.

The CDR3 sequence is CAWRLTGNTGELFF. In nucleotides, the CDR3 is TGTGCCTGGAGACTAACAGGGAACACCGGGGAGCTGTTTTTT. This chain connects TRBV30 to TRBJ2-2, with D possibly matching TRBD1 (5 bases). This CDR3 has 14 residues. CDR1 and CDR2 from the germline V gene are GTSNPN and SVGIG (reference sequence). V lost 3 bases to trimming and J lost 1 base, with 9 bases between them.

CDR3: CASSQEARYQETQYF. In DNA form, the CDR3 reads TGTGCCAGCAGCCAAGAGGCCAGGTACCAAGAGACCCAGTACTTC. The V call is TRBV3-1 (or the pseudogene TRBV3-2), the J call TRBJ2-5; D gene unclear. V was pared by 0 bases and J by 0 bases, with 8 bases between. Germline V gene data show CDR1 as LGHDT and CDR2 as YNNKEL (reference sequence). This CDR3 spans 15 amino acids.

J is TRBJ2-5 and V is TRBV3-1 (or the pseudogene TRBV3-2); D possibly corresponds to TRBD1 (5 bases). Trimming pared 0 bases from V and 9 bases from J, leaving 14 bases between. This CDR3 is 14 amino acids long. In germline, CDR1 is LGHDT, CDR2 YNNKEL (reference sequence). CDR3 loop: CASSQDTGFLAQYF. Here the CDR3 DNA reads TGTGCCAGCAGCCAAGATACAGGATTTTTGGCCCAGTACTTC.

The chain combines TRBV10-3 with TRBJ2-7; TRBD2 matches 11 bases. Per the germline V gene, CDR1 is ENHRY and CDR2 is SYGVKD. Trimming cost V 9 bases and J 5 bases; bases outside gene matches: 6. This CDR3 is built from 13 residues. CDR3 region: CAILGTSGNEQYF. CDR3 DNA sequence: TGTGCCATACTTGGGACTAGCGGAAACGAGCAGTACTTC.

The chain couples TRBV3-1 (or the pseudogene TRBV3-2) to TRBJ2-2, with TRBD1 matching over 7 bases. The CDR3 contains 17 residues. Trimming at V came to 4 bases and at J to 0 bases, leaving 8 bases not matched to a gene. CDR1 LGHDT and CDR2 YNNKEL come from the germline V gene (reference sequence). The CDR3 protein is CASSPPSGTANTGELFF. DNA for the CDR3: TGTGCCAGCAGCCCCCCGTCGGGGACAGCGAACACCGGGGAGCTGTTTTTT.

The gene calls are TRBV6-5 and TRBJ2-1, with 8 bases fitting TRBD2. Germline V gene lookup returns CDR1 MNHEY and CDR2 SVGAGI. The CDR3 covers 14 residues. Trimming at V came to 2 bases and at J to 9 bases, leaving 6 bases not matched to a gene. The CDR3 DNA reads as TGTGCCAGCAGTTACCGACGGGGGGGGATTGAGCAGTTCTTC. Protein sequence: CASSYRRGGIEQFF.

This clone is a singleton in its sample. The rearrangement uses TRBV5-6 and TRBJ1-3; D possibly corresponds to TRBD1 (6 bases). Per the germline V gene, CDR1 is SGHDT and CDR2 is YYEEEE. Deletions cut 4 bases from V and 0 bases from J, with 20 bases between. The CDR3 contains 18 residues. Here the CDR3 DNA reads TGTGCCAGCAGCCGGCTGACAGGCCCGCTTACCTCTGGAAACACCATATATTTT. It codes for CASSRLTGPLTSGNTIYF.

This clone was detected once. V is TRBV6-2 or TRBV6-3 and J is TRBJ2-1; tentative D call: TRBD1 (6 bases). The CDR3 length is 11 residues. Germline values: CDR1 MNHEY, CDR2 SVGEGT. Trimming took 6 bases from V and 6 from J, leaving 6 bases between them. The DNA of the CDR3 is TGTGCCAGCAGCAGGGGCAATGAGCAGTTCTTC. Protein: CASSRGNEQFF.

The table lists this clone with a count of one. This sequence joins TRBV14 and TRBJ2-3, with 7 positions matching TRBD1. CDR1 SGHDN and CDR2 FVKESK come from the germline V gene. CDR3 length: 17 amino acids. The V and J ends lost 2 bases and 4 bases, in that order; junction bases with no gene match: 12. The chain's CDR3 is CASSQLQGRFSADTQYF. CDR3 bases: TGTGCCAGCAGCCAACTACAGGGGCGATTTTCCGCAGATACGCAGTATTTT.

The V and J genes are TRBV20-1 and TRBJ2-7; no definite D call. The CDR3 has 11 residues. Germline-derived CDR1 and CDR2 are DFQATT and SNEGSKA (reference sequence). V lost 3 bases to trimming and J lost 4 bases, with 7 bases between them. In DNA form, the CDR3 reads TGCAGTGCTAGTCTCCTTTACGAGCAGTACTTC. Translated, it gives CSASLLYEQYF.

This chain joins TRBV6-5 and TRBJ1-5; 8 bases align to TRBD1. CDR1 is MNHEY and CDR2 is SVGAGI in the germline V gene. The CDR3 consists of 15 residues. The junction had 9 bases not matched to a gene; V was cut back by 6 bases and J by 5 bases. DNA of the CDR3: TGTGCCAGCAGAACGGACAGGGTCGGCGATCAGCCCCAGCATTTT. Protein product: CASRTDRVGDQPQHF.